The 25 T cell receptor beta chains in this list originate from one sample, sequenced in a study of shared clonotypes between healthy human individuals. Naivety among CD8 cells was defined by CD45RO negativity and positive CCR7 selection, thereby excluding terminally differentiated effector memory CD45RA+ cells. Data came from immunoSEQ multiplex PCR; TCRdb stores just in-frame clones and leaves some out. This sample has around 1.9 million clones, with just over 90% found just once. Material: naive CD8+ T cells from PBMCs. The origin of the receptors is a man aged 18-30 years in good health. Some clones in this sample may be carry-over from other donors' samples.

This sequence joins TRBV5-4 and TRBJ1-2, with D tentatively TRBD1 (5 bases). The length of the CDR3 is 15 residues. Germline values: CDR1 SGHNT, CDR2 YYREEE (reference sequence). The V and J ends lost 0 bases and 4 bases respectively, with 13 bases between them. The CDR3 region has the DNA TGTGCCAGCAGCTTGGTCAGGGAGGCTGGCTATGGCTACACCTTC. Translation: CASSLVREAGYGYTF.

In regard to this clone: The sample holds other DNA sequences that translate to the same CDR3. The rearrangement links TRBV11-2 to TRBJ2-7; no definite D call. Germline CDR1 SGHAT, CDR2 FQNNGV. This CDR3 has 13 residues. V gave up 3 bases and J gave up 1 base, with 7 bases separating them. This CDR3 is CASSLALSYEQYF. CDR3 bases: TGTGCCAGCAGCTTGGCTCTATCCTACGAGCAGTACTTC.

The chain carries TRBV19 and TRBJ1-2, with 8 nucleotides matching TRBD1. The V and J ends lost 4 bases and 5 bases, in that order; junction bases with no gene match: 6. CDR1 and CDR2 from the germline V gene are LNHDA and SQIVND (reference sequence). This CDR3 is built from 14 residues. CDR3 DNA sequence: TGTGCCAGTAGTAACCGGGACAGGTGGTATGGCTACACCTTC. It codes for CASSNRDRWYGYTF. Full variable domain (rest looked up from reference TRBV19 and TRBJ1-2): DGGITQSPKYLFRKEGQNVTLSCEQNLNHDAMYWYRQDPGQGLRLIYYSQIVNDFQKGDIAEGYSVSREKKESFPLTVTSAQKNPTAFYLCASSNRDRWYGYTFGSGTRLTVV.

The gene calls are TRBV28 and TRBJ2-7, with TRBD2 matching over 7 bases. The germline gives CDR1 MDHEN, CDR2 SYDVKM. Unmatched junction bases numbered 11, after V lost 8 bases and J lost 4 bases. This CDR3 has 14 residues. CDR3 sequence: CASGLGGWSYEQYF. The CDR3 DNA reads as TGTGCCAGCGGCTTGGGGGGGTGGTCGTACGAGCAGTACTTC.

V usage is TRBV7-3 and J usage is TRBJ2-1; TRBD1 or TRBD2 may be the D gene (6 bases each). This CDR3 has 15 residues. The germline V gene has CDR1 SGHTA and CDR2 FQGTGA. Trimming took off 5 bases at V and 7 bases at J, with 18 bases between the two ends. CDR3 protein: CASSPISGAPNEQFF. Here the CDR3 DNA reads TGTGCCAGCAGCCCAATTTCGGGGGCCCCGAATGAGCAGTTCTTC.

The J gene is TRBJ2-5, the V gene TRBV30; 11 nucleotides agree with TRBD1. The DNA end lines up better with TRBJ2-7; the J call may be wrong. Germline V gives CDR1 GTSNPN, CDR2 SVGIG (reference sequence). This CDR3 spans 13 amino acids. The CDR3 bases are TGTGCTGCAGGGACAGGGGGGACATACGAGCAGTACTTC. Its protein product is CAAGTGGTYEQYF.

The chain is built from TRBV7-9 and TRBJ2-7; TRBD1 matches 7 bases. V gave up 5 bases and J gave up 1 base; unmatched junction bases: 11. The V gene's germline CDR1 is SEHNR and CDR2 FQNEAQ (reference sequence). The CDR3 has 16 residues. For the CDR3, the DNA is TGTGCCAGCAGCCGTCCCACGGTGACAGGGTCCTACGAGCAGTACTTC. This codes for CASSRPTVTGSYEQYF.

The CDR3 sequence: CASSLGGGRSYEQYF. The CDR3 DNA reads as TGTGCCAGCAGCTTAGGCGGCGGGAGATCCTACGAGCAGTACTTC. This chain links TRBV7-3 with TRBJ2-7; 7 bases line up with TRBD2. Germline CDR1 SGHTA, CDR2 FQGTGA. The CDR3 totals 15 residues. The V segment lost 2 bases and the J segment 1 base; nucleotides outside the gene matches: 5.

This chain uses TRBV11-1 with TRBJ2-7, with 10 bases fitting TRBD2. The CDR3 has 15 residues. Per the germline V gene, CDR1 is SGHAT and CDR2 is FQDESV (reference sequence). V gave up 3 bases and J gave up 3 bases; unmatched junction bases: 5. CDR3 sequence (DNA): TGTGCCAGCAGCTTTCCTAGCGGGAGCCTCTACGAGCAGTACTTC. Its translation is CASSFPSGSLYEQYF.

The V gene is TRBV7-3, the J gene TRBJ2-7; perhaps TRBD1 as D (6 bases). Germline CDR1 reads SGHTA; CDR2 reads FQGTGA. The V end lost 3 bases, the J end lost 3 bases, and 15 bases lay between the germline ends. The CDR3 is 15 residues long. The CDR3 DNA reads as TGTGCCAGCAGCTTCGACGGGACACCAAACTACGAGCAGTACTTC. It translates to CASSFDGTPNYEQYF.

The rearrangement uses TRBV7-9 and TRBJ1-1; 8 nucleotides line up with TRBD1. After removal of 3 bases from V and 2 bases from J, the junction contained 5 bases not matched to a gene. The CDR3 totals 15 residues. CDR1 SEHNR and CDR2 FQNEAQ come from the germline V gene (reference sequence). Here the CDR3 reads CASSFGQGYNTEAFF. CDR3 nucleotides: TGTGCCAGCAGCTTCGGACAGGGTTATAACACTGAAGCTTTCTTT. Filled out from reference TRBV7-9 and TRBJ1-1, the complete variable domain reads DTGVSQNPRHKITKRGQNVTFRCDPISEHNRLYWYRQTLGQGPEFLTYFQNEAQLEKSRLLSDRFSAERPKGSFSTLEIQRTEQGDSAMYLCASSFGQGYNTEAFFGQGTRLTVV.

The chain has TRBV30 and TRBJ2-7, with TRBD1 matching 7 bases. Germline assignment: CDR1 GTSNPN and CDR2 SVGIG (reference sequence). The length of the CDR3 is 13 residues. The ends lost 1 base at V and 6 bases at J; junction bases unmatched: 6. The CDR3 DNA is TGTGCCTGGAGTGGGACAGGATTTTTCGAGCAGTACTTC. Its translation: CAWSGTGFFEQYF.

The rearrangement links TRBV2 to TRBJ1-3; D remains unclear. Germline assignment: CDR1 SNHLY and CDR2 FYNNEI. The CDR3 is 15 residues long. The germline V and J ends were trimmed by 6 bases and 3 bases, with 15 bases remaining between them. The CDR3 region has the DNA TGTGCCAGCAGCAGTTCCTTGGGAAGTGGAAACACCATATATTTT. Protein product: CASSSSLGSGNTIYF.

This chain uses TRBV28 with TRBJ2-4, with D possibly matching TRBD2 (7 bases). V lost 10 bases to trimming and J lost 9 bases, with 13 bases between them. Germline values: CDR1 MDHEN, CDR2 SYDVKM. The CDR3 has 11 amino acids. The CDR3 DNA is TGTGCCATCGGGGAGGGGGGCATTCAGTACTTC. Its translation is CAIGEGGIQYF.

V gene TRBV19 combines with J gene TRBJ2-1; a possible D gene is TRBD2 (7 bases). CDR3 length: 15 amino acids. The germline V gene encodes CDR1 LNHDA and CDR2 SQIVND (reference sequence). The V and J ends lost 10 bases and 0 bases respectively, with 16 bases between them. In DNA form, the CDR3 reads TGTGCCACCAAGGGGGGGAGGAGCTCCTACAATGAGCAGTTCTTC. Amino acid sequence: CATKGGRSSYNEQFF.

The chain recombines TRBV19 with TRBJ2-1, with 9 bases that match TRBD1. Germline values: CDR1 LNHDA, CDR2 SQIVND (reference sequence). Trimming removed 3 bases from V and 8 bases from J; junction bases left unmatched: 8. The CDR3 length is 15 residues. The CDR3 bases are TGTGCCAGTAGTATCGATCCCACAGGGGGCTATGAGCAGTTCTTC. Protein product: CASSIDPTGGYEQFF.

The chain has TRBV6-1 and TRBJ2-1; no reliable D call. The CDR3 is made up of 16 amino acids. CDR1 and CDR2 (germline): MNHNS, SASEGT. The germline V and J ends were trimmed by 2 bases and 8 bases, with 19 bases remaining between them. The CDR3 DNA reads TGTGCCAGCAGTGAAATATGGCTGACCGTAATTGATGAGCAGTTCTTC. Translating gives CASSEIWLTVIDEQFF.

This clone was recorded once. CDR3 residues: CASRGTSGSGLRPEQYF. The CDR3 nucleotides are TGTGCCAGCAGAGGGACTAGCGGGAGTGGTTTACGCCCCGAGCAGTACTTC. V usage is TRBV7-9 and J usage is TRBJ2-7; 14 nucleotides line up with TRBD2. Germline V lookup: CDR1 SEHNR, CDR2 FQNEAQ (reference sequence). This CDR3 region has 17 residues. With 6 bases clipped from V and 6 bases from J, the junction kept 13 bases outside the gene matches.

The chain couples TRBV7-2 to TRBJ2-3; TRBD2 matches at 9 bases. Germline V gene data show CDR1 as SGHTA and CDR2 as FQGNSA. This CDR3 region has 18 residues. V gave up 5 bases and J gave up 5 bases; unmatched junction bases: 17. This CDR3 is CASSPTWASGEWLDTQYF. CDR3 DNA: TGTGCCAGCAGCCCTACGTGGGCTAGCGGGGAGTGGTTAGATACGCAGTATTTT.

The V and J genes are TRBV7-9 and TRBJ2-7, with D maybe TRBD2 (5 bases). The length of the CDR3 is 13 residues. Germline CDR1 and CDR2: SEHNR and FQNEAQ (reference sequence). V lost 6 bases, J lost 6 bases, and 15 bases lay in between. CDR3 DNA: TGTGCCAGCAGGCCAAGAGAAGAGGGCGAGCAGTACTTC. Its protein is CASRPREEGEQYF.

This clone showed up just once. V gene TRBV6-6 combines with J gene TRBJ2-1; D might be TRBD1 or TRBD2, each matching 5 bases. V dropped 7 bases and J dropped 4 bases, with 17 bases sitting between them. The CDR3 totals 15 residues. Germline V gene sequence: CDR1 MNHNY, CDR2 SVGAGI (reference sequence). This chain's CDR3 is CASTPIRDPYNEQFF. CDR3 in DNA: TGTGCCAGCACGCCGATCAGGGACCCTTACAATGAGCAGTTCTTC.

The chain couples TRBV29-1 to TRBJ2-1; 9 positions match TRBD2. The CDR3 has 13 amino acids. V lost 6 bases to trimming and J lost 5 bases; unmatched junction nucleotides: 5. In germline, CDR1 is SQVTM, CDR2 ANQGSEA. The CDR3: CSVGIAGDNEQFF. The CDR3 coding sequence is TGCAGCGTGGGCATAGCGGGGGACAATGAGCAGTTCTTC.

A remark on this clone: In the same sample, other DNA sequences code for this CDR3. The V and J genes are TRBV4-1 and TRBJ2-7; 7 nucleotides agree with TRBD2. V lost 1 base, J lost 3 bases, and 6 bases stayed unmatched. The germline V gene has CDR1 MGHRA and CDR2 YSYEKL. The CDR3 loop spans 15 amino acids. The CDR3: CASSQGDRGGYEQYF. CDR3 nucleotides: TGCGCCAGCAGCCAAGGAGATCGCGGGGGCTACGAGCAGTACTTC.

This chain connects TRBV25-1 to TRBJ2-7; 8 positions agree with TRBD1. The CDR3 totals 14 residues. The trim removed 4 bases at V and 2 bases at J, leaving 4 bases unmatched. Per germline, CDR1 MGHDK and CDR2 SYGVNS. CDR3 amino acids: CASSGGTGPYEQYF. In DNA form, the CDR3 reads TGTGCCAGCAGTGGTGGGACAGGTCCCTACGAGCAGTACTTC.

This chain uses TRBV27 with TRBJ2-3, with TRBD1 matching over 10 bases. The CDR3 consists of 13 residues. V lost 7 bases, J lost 5 bases, and 3 bases stayed unmatched. Per germline, CDR1 MNHEY and CDR2 SMNVEV (reference sequence). The CDR3 DNA sequence: TGTGCCAGCAAGGGACAGGGGAAAGATACGCAGTATTTT. This gives the protein CASKGQGKDTQYF.